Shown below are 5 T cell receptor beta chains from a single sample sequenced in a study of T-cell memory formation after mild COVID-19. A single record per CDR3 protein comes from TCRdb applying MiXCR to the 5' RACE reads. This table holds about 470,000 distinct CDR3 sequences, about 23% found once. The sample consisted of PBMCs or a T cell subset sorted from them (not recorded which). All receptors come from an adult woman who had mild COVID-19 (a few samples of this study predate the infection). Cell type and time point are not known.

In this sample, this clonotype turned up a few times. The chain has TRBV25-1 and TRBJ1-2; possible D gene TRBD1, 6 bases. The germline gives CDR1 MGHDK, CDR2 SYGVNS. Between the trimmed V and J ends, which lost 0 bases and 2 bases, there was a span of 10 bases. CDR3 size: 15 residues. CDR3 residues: CASSEYRGVNYGYTF. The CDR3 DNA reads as TGTGCCAGCAGTGAATACAGGGGAGTCAACTATGGCTACACCTTC.

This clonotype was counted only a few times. CDR3 loop: CASSPEMAYYGYTF. The CDR3 nucleotides are TGTGCCAGCTCACCCGAGATGGCCTACTATGGCTACACCTTC. The chain joins TRBV18 to TRBJ1-2, with no clear D. The germline V gene encodes CDR1 KGHSH and CDR2 LQKENI. The V gene lost 3 bases and the J gene lost 3 bases, with 11 bases spanning the gap. This CDR3 spans 14 amino acids.

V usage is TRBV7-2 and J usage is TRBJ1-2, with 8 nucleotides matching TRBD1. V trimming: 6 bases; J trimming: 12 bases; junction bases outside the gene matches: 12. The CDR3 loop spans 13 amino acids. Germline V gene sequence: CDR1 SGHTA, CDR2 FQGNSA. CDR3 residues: CASRLTGAYHHTF. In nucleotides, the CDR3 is TGTGCCAGCAGGCTGACAGGGGCCTATCACCACACCTTC.

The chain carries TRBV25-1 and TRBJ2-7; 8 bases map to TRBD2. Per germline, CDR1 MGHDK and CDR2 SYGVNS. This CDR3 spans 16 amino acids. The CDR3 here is CELRMGPSGRLYEQYF. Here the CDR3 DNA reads TGTGAATTGCGCATGGGGCCTAGCGGGCGCCTCTACGAGCAGTACTTC.

The CDR3 nucleotides are TGCGCCAGCAGCCACCTAGCGGGAGTTTCAGCCGAGCAGTACTTC. The encoded protein is CASSHLAGVSAEQYF. The chain couples TRBV4-1 to TRBJ2-7; 10 bases fit TRBD2. Looked up from germline, CDR1 is MGHRA and CDR2 is YSYEKL. The CDR3 spans 15 residues. Trimming cost V 3 bases and J 6 bases; bases outside gene matches: 8.